This entry features one T cell receptor (beta chain) sequence. There is no known antigen for this receptor. No clone much larger than this one lies a single base away; base qualities are absent. Libraries came from the immunoSEQ multiplex PCR assay. A mixture of 60 forward primers for TCR Vbeta segments and 13 reverse primers for TCR Jbeta segments was used in the multiplex PCR. The CDR3 region of rearranged TCR beta genes was amplified from genomic DNA by a multiplex PCR assay. The amplified TCR beta libraries were sequenced on the Illumina HiSeq System as 87-base-pair reads. The original pipeline was this. In a later analysis, roughly 80 million unique TCR beta chains were counted across the approximately 640 repertoires, and around 11 million of these chains were shared by at least two donors. Raw reads were error-corrected and collapsed into unique sequences with a nearest-neighbor algorithm that merged closely related sequences to remove PCR and sequencing errors. Alignment of CDR3 sequences to IMGT reference sequences was used to assign V, D and J gene segments. For a sequence to be retained, at least a six-nucleotide match to both a V gene segment and a J gene segment was required. A rearrangement was called productive if the CDR3 had no stop codons and remained in frame with V and J, and every other rearrangement was called non-productive. Following IMGT convention, CDR3 was defined as the stretch from the second conserved V-encoded cysteine to the conserved J-encoded phenylalanine. Sequences without an unambiguous match to a single V gene segment were excluded from the earlier analysis of about 630 of the donors. In an earlier analysis of some 590 of the donors, a V segment was called functional when productive rearrangements were above 56.7%, and segregating when the standard deviation between donors exceeded 5%. To diagnose cytomegalovirus status from the catalog of TCR beta chain sequences, a statistical classification framework was built. In a later analysis, TCR nucleotide sequences were compared against IMGT/GENE-DB human TR gene sequences so that V and J genes could be assigned. A later analysis assigned CDR3 sequences and most-parsimonious VDJ recombination scenarios with the TCRdist pipeline. In a later analysis, each TCR beta chain was defined by its CDR3 amino acid sequence together with its V-gene family, and reads lacking a unique V-gene family were excluded. In a later analysis, 450 to 600 highly shared, low-generation-probability nucleotide sequences were removed to address suspected cross-contamination and a sequencing artifact. In a later analysis, a clonal expansion index for each public chain was calculated from normalized within-repertoire ranks of inferred template counts. In a later analysis, generation probabilities were computed with a VDJ recombination model fitted to out-of-frame rearrangements, and the resulting probabilities were checked against IGoR. In a later analysis, hypergeometric tests were used to score TCR-TCR, TCR-HLA and TCR-CMV co-occurrence, with a repertoire-size bias correction applied to TCR pairs. To estimate false discovery rates, a later analysis permuted the HLA or CMV assignments 20 times. A later analysis grouped co-occurring TCRs with DBSCAN, adding TCRdist sequence similarity when clustering within HLA-allele-positive subsets. Repertoires with fewer than 30,000 or more than 120,000 public chains, plus five repertoires with anomalous nucleotide sharing, were excluded from co-occurrence clustering. The immuneACCESS repertoire file appears here via TCRdb, limited to in-frame rearrangements. These files lack a portion of the clones; in checked studies, under half of the deficit traces to unresolved V genes, and the cause of the others is not known. The D gene and trimming were derived from the DNA, and the V and J assignments and clone size from that table. The sample table shows fewer than 150,000 clones, and 70% to 80% are seen once. Roughly 4.2% of the sample lies in the top ten.

The cohort comprised several hundred healthy bone marrow donors. At the time of sampling, every cohort member was nominally healthy, though immune exposures that went unrecorded were likely present. The donor was CMV seropositive and was included in the group of 250 to 350 seropositive cohort members. A peripheral blood sample was provided by each donor, and peripheral blood mononuclear cells were used for TCR beta sequencing. Genomic DNA extraction from the blood cell samples was performed with the Qiagen DNeasy Blood Extraction Kit. The data were taken from a study of cytomegalovirus exposure and HLA in healthy donors (dated by TCRdb to the late 2010s). Turning to the overall study: In an earlier analysis of some 550 of the donors, 276 Gb of sequence data and 120 million or so unique TCR beta sequences from about 179 million T cells were reported. The number of donors typed differed by locus, with about 629-640 for A, B, C, DRB1 and DQB1, roughly 550 for DQA1, 600 to 610 for DPA1, and around 450 for DPB1. Of the roughly 400 genotyped donors, less than 85% were placed in the genetic ancestry cluster associated with self-reported Caucasian donors. To study patterns of TCR occurrence, a later analysis re-analyzed previously published TCR beta repertoires from around 670 donors and added high-resolution HLA genotyping. The study aimed to test whether signatures of past pathogen exposure could be identified by cataloging public T cell receptors. In addition to the first cohort of approximately 670 subjects, a separate validation cohort of 120 different subjects was used. Around 300 gigabases of sequencing data and around 87 million unique TCR sequences were included in an early release covering about 700 HLA-typed donors. Donor age, sex, ethnicity and CMV serostatus were compiled alongside the repertoire data. All discovery cohort repertoires had been generated on a single sequencing platform. Both class I and class II loci were covered by HLA typing, at four-digit resolution. The T cell repertoires of under 750 subjects were profiled by immunosequencing and related to cytomegalovirus serostatus. A later genetic analysis took genome-wide SNP genotypes for about 55% of the 666 donors and used that subset as a discovery cohort. In the later analysis, no new phenotypic data were used to find candidate immune exposures; instead, reliance was placed on TCR beta sequences and their occurrence across donors. High-throughput TCR immunosequencing, statistical association of individual TCRs with disease status, and machine learning were combined to predict cytomegalovirus infection status. Roughly 5 DR-DQ haplotypes were handled as single units for association and clustering because linkage in the cohort was strong. An earlier analysis of approximately 580 of the donors used high-throughput TCR beta sequencing to judge whether each TCR beta V gene segment behaved as functional or pseudogenic. On average, roughly 200,000 unique TCR beta nucleotide sequences were sequenced per donor among several hundred genotyped donors of the cohort, with roughly 18% of those sequences being non-productive.

CDR1 and CDR2 are drawn from the germline V gene: SNHLY, FYNNEI. Counted from cysteine to phenylalanine, this CDR3 has 13 amino acids. The retained sequence is limited to the CDR3, 39 bases, with the frame set at the first base. A distance of 8 bases separates the germline ends of V and J, which lose 4 bases and 4 bases respectively. Findings and caveats that apply to the study as a whole: A further reported finding was that TCR beta sequences accurately predicted the HLA-A and HLA-B alleles for most subjects in the first cohort. It was suggested by the authors that the approach could potentially be generalized to other disease states and immunological phenotypes. A group of highly shared sequence variants was considered likely to be a technical artifact of the sequencing pipeline. According to a later analysis, most CMV-associated TCR beta chains appeared to be HLA-restricted, and the HLA associations seemed to be driven largely by CMV exposure. A later analysis found that TCR association rates varied across HLA loci, with DRB1 alleles showing the most associated TCRs and HLA-C alleles the fewest. Most TCR sequences were observed very rarely across donors, whereas some public TCRs were present in many individuals. Some IMGT-functional V segments, including TRBV6-2 and TRBV6-3, could not be distinguished by the 87-base-pair reads and were therefore excluded. A later analysis reported that several top co-occurrence clusters appeared linked to parvovirus B19, influenza, CMV and Epstein-Barr virus. Roughly uniform sequencing depth across donors was assumed in presence/absence analyses, although this assumption may not hold. When HLA alleles, especially DR and DQ, strongly co-occurred, attributing TCR associations to individual alleles was difficult. Because counts were too low, about 15 rarely observed V segments, including chromosome 9 orphons, were left out of the earlier analysis of a few hundred of the donors. CMV serostatus was the only immune exposure information available for the cohort. In the study, 150 to 200 TCR beta chains were listed as associated with cytomegalovirus. Broadly in line with IMGT annotations, most TCR beta V segments showed up in productive rearrangements about 87% or about 30% of the time in an earlier analysis of a few hundred of the donors. Cytomegalovirus status was reported to be diagnosed by the classifier with high specificity and sensitivity in both the original and validation cohorts. In a later genetic analysis, a missense DCLRE1C variant was associated with V-gene and J-gene trimming of TCR beta chains, and the association was replicated in an independent cohort. In a later analysis, HLA-associated TCR beta chains were found to be more clonally expanded and to have lower generation probabilities than equally common non-associated chains. This cohort had only TCR beta chains sequenced, and the lack of alpha or paired-chain data limited which features could be detected. Compared with the approximately 670-donor mean, donors in an Asian-associated ancestry cluster had fewer N-insertions in productive TCRs, according to a later genetic analysis. Three of the identified cytomegalovirus-associated TCR beta chains were confirmed in vitro to be specific for cytomegalovirus antigens. At a false discovery rate of 0.05, a later analysis linked around 15,000 TCR beta sequences to specific HLA alleles. Correlated functional status among segregating V segments might reflect linkage disequilibrium, but an unknown experimental factor could not be ruled out. Because HLA typing was missing for some donors at each locus, association tests included only the typed subset.

The chain is assembled from TRBV2 and TRBJ2-1; the D gene is perhaps TRBD1, on 6 matching bases. The source material was PBMCs. This clonotype was obtained from a woman aged 40 to 50 in good health and CMV-seropositive. The nucleotides read TGTGCCAGCAGTGGGACAGAGTACAATGAGCAGTTCTTC. It encodes CASSGTEYNEQFF.